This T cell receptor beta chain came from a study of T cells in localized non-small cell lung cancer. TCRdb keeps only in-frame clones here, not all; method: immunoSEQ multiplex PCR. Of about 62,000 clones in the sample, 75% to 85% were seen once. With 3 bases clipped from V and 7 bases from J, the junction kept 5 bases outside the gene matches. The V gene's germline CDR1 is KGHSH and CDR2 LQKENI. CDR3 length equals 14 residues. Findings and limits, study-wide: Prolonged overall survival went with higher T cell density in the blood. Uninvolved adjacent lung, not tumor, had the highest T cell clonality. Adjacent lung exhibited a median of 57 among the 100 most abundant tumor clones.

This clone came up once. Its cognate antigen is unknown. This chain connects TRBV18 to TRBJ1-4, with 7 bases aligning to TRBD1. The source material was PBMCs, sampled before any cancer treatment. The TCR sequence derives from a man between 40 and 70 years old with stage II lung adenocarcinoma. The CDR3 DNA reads TGTGCCAGCTCACCTCGACAGGGTGGTGAAAAACTGTTTTTT. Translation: CASSPRQGGEKLFF.